The T cell receptor (beta chain) described here comes from a study of long-term antiretroviral therapy in people with HIV (dated by TCRdb to the early 2020s). Background for the entire study: The earliest samples were collected approximately a decade before the 2015 WHO recommendation for immediate ART, a period when ART was typically delayed until CD4 counts fell. A retrospective serial study tested whether changes in peripheral blood TRB repertoire composition and diversity were associated with ART initiation and durable HIV suppression. The cohort contributed about 200 cryopreserved PBMC samples from around 33 adults with confirmed HIV infection, collected serially over a mean of approximately six years (range 1-12). About 35% of the 30 participants with HIV were female. Test extractions of a monoclonal T-cell line alongside under 35 polyclonal samples showed no cross-contamination during QIAcube processing.

V is pruned by 1 base and J by 5 bases, leaving 4 bases of the junction without a gene match. The germline V gene supplies CDR1 LGHNA and CDR2 YSLEER. The CDR3 has 16 amino acids, counting the end cysteine and phenylalanine. Only CDR3 DNA is held: 48 bases, read in frame from base 1. Points the paper makes about the study in general: Starting ART was linked to a significant rise in TRB diversity, yet even after long-term ART the diversity remained significantly lower than in transplant donor controls. Because PBMC availability was limited, only the TCR beta chain was sequenced, with no alpha chain pairing. Because cell numbers in pre-ART samples were limited, unsorted PBMC were profiled instead of sorted CD4+ and CD8+ T cells. Expanded TRB clones identified before ART initiation dominated the repertoire across all time points, though the dominance fluctuated and decreased in many PLHIV after ART. Compared with controls, HIV repertoires had narrower CDR3 length ranges, and the network structure pointed to an antigen-experienced repertoire that shifted only slightly toward naive after ART. No data were available on ART adherence, viral resistance or therapy changes, limiting inferences about post-ART repertoire changes. The samples span the years 2004 to 2017, and the ART regimens used may be less effective than current regimens.

With respect to this clone: Its antigen remains undetermined. No much larger clone exists at a distance of one base, and base qualities are not known.

The immunoSEQ hsTCRB v3.0 assay was used at survey level resolution to sequence the TRB variable region. The target sequencing depth for TRB was about 35,000-50,000 T-cell genomes per sample. Pooled TRB libraries were sequenced on an Illumina MiSeq with a v3 150-cycle kit. Turning to the authors' computational methods: Repertoire analysis ran in R within a reproducible Nextflow workflow covering QC, data transformation and analysis. LymphoSeq2, an R package for exploring AIRR-Seq data, was used to implement the custom analyses. A handful of samples that yielded fewer than 5000 total TRB sequences were excluded, so that fewer than 200 HIV repertoires were analyzed. Of the roughly 180 retained HIV repertoires, about 60 were collected before and more than 120 after ART initiation. Each repertoire was downsampled to 5000 TRB nucleotide sequences, and summary statistics were averaged across 100 downsampling iterations. Only TRB sequences with CDR3 regions of at least seven amino acids were retained for analysis. Diversity was assessed using a clonality score derived from Shannon entropy and using the Gini coefficient. In repertoire networks, the top 5000 CDR3 amino acid sequences were linked whenever an edit distance of one separated two sequences. GLIPH2 predicted antigen specificity groups and MHC restriction for TRB CDR3 amino acid sequences. To flag known associations with CMV, EBV, HIV or tissue antigens, CDR3 amino acid sequences were compared against VDJdb and McPAS-TCR. Pre-ART, post-ART and control groups were compared with Wilcoxon signed-rank tests and Holm-Bonferroni correction. Sourced from immuneACCESS, this table was stored by TCRdb with only in-frame sequences that have V and J called. A share of the clones is absent; for the studies checked, an unresolved V gene accounts for under half, and the remainder has no known explanation. For V, J and clone size, that table is used; D and trimming come from the DNA. For this sample there are over 30,000 clones; roughly 74% appear just once. The ten largest clonotypes hold 3% to 3.5% of the sample.

Participants were included only if at least one PBMC sample before ART initiation and at least two post-ART samples were available. Every participant with HIV received treatment in the United States of America. Before DNA extraction, cryopreserved samples of roughly 0.9-11 million PBMC were thawed and then washed. At the time of the earliest PBMC sample, participants with HIV were aged between 23 and 54 years. PBMC samples from each participant spanned 1-4 timepoints before ART initiation and 2-8 timepoints after ART initiation, with a median of 7 samples. For every participant, serial HIV viral load, CD4+ T-cell count, ART history and demographic data were obtained. A Qiagen kit on a QIAcube was used to extract genomic DNA from unsorted PBMC, with samples processed in batches of 12.

The chain is encoded by TRBV4-3 joined to TRBJ2-7; 14 central nucleotides agree with TRBD2. This sequence originates from a man between 50 and 59 years old with HIV. The specimen was unsorted PBMCs, collected 3 years after starting antiretroviral therapy. For the CDR3, the sequence is CASSQGLAGGPNEQYF. The sequenced DNA is TGCGCCAGCAGCCAAGGACTAGCGGGGGGGCCCAACGAGCAGTACTTC.